Each of the 28 T cell receptor beta chains below was sequenced from the same sample in a study of blood T cell repertoires in COVID-19. Some clones are missing from TCRdb's copy, which holds only in-frame ones; the method was immunoSEQ multiplex PCR. The data contain more than 100,000 clones, just under 80% of them seen just once; the ten biggest clones take up under 20%. Sequenced sample: peripheral blood. The receptors derive from a man aged 55 to 69 with active or convalescent COVID-19.

In DNA, the CDR3 is TGTGCCAGCAGTTTACGGGAGAACTATGGCTACACCTTC. This sequence encodes CASSLRENYGYTF. The rearrangement links TRBV27 to TRBJ1-2; no clear D. V gave up 2 bases and J gave up 2 bases, with 6 bases separating them. This CDR3 is 13 amino acids long. The germline V gene has CDR1 MNHEY and CDR2 SMNVEV (reference sequence).

This rearrangement joins TRBV7-3 to TRBJ2-7; 7 nucleotides align to TRBD1. The junction had 12 bases not matched to a gene; V was cut back by 5 bases and J by 5 bases. Germline V gene lookup returns CDR1 SGHTA and CDR2 FQGTGA. This CDR3 is built from 15 residues. The CDR3 spells CASSPTSTGDHEQYF. CDR3 in DNA: TGTGCCAGCAGCCCAACTTCTACAGGGGACCACGAGCAGTACTTC.

The chain couples TRBV3-1 (or the pseudogene TRBV3-2) to TRBJ2-1; maybe TRBD2 (5 bases). This CDR3 is 14 amino acids long. The germline gives CDR1 LGHDT, CDR2 YNNKEL (reference sequence). Trimming left V 3 bases short and J 10 bases short, with 16 bases between. The CDR3 nucleotides are TGTGCCAGCAGCCATCCGAGCGGCTCAAGAGAGCAGTTCTTC. It codes for CASSHPSGSREQFF.

This chain connects TRBV5-4 to TRBJ2-2; D may be TRBD2 (5 bases). V lost 0 bases and J lost 7, with 10 bases in between. The CDR3 runs 14 residues. From germline, CDR1 is SGHNT and CDR2 YYREEE (reference sequence). The CDR3 is CASSLGLAGGELFF. In DNA, the CDR3 is TGTGCCAGCAGCTTGGGCTTGGCGGGCGGGGAGCTGTTTTTT. The full variable domain, its missing parts supplied by reference TRBV5-4 and TRBJ2-2, is ETGVTQSPTHLIKTRGQQVTLRCSSQSGHNTVSWYQQALGQGPQFIFQYYREEENGRGNFPPRFSGLQFPNYSSELNVNALELDDSALYLCASSLGLAGGELFFGEGSRLTVL.

The V and J genes are TRBV28 and TRBJ1-2, with unresolved D. Trimming pared 7 bases from V and 8 bases from J, leaving 14 bases between. Germline CDR1 and CDR2: MDHEN and SYDVKM. CDR3 length: 12 residues. The CDR3 DNA reads TGTGCCAGCACCTCTTGGCCCGGGGGCTACACCTTC. Translating it yields CASTSWPGGYTF.

The chain combines TRBV24-1 with TRBJ2-3, with TRBD2 matching 13 bases. CDR1 and CDR2 (germline): KGHDR, SFDVKD. The CDR3 is made up of 18 amino acids. The V and J ends lost 1 base and 4 bases, in that order; junction bases with no gene match: 7. For the CDR3, the DNA is TGTGCCACCAGTGATTTCCTCGGACTAGCGGGAGTGCCAGATACGCAGTATTTT. It encodes CATSDFLGLAGVPDTQYF.

This clone has at least ten counts. The rearrangement joins TRBV5-1 to TRBJ1-4, with 10 bases lining up with TRBD1. With V trimmed by 5 bases and J by 0 bases, 7 bases remained unmatched. The CDR3 totals 17 residues. Per the germline V gene, CDR1 is SGHRS and CDR2 is YFSETQ. In DNA form, the CDR3 reads TGCGCCAGCAGTAAGGGGGGACAGGGGTCAACTAATGAAAAACTGTTTTTT. Protein: CASSKGGQGSTNEKLFF.

The chain couples TRBV12-3 or TRBV12-4 to TRBJ1-2, with D perhaps matching TRBD1 (5 bases). The CDR3 totals 13 residues. The V and J ends lost 3 bases and 6 bases respectively, with 11 bases between them. Written as DNA, the CDR3 is TGTGCCAGCAGTTTCAGGCAGGGCCATGGCTACACCTTC. Translated, it gives CASSFRQGHGYTF.

The sample holds a few counts of this clone. V usage is TRBV15 and J usage is TRBJ2-7, with 8 nucleotides matching TRBD2. This CDR3 is built from 17 residues. The germline gives CDR1 LNHNV, CDR2 YYDKDF (reference sequence). With 1 base clipped from V and 9 bases from J, the junction kept 17 bases outside the gene matches. The CDR3 reads CATSRGQAGATFDGQYF. The CDR3 DNA follows: TGTGCCACCAGCAGAGGGCAAGCGGGAGCTACATTCGACGGGCAGTACTTC.

J is TRBJ2-3 and V is TRBV7-8, with TRBD2 matching over 7 bases. V shed 2 bases, J shed 1 base, and the junction held 6 bases outside the gene matches. Germline V gene lookup returns CDR1 SGHVS and CDR2 FQNEAQ. The CDR3 is 16 amino acids. CDR3 loop: CASSLLGSGRTDTQYF. CDR3 DNA sequence: TGTGCCAGCAGCTTACTGGGTAGCGGGCGCACAGATACGCAGTATTTT.

This clone was seen a few times. The chain recombines TRBV7-8 with TRBJ2-1; D is possibly TRBD1 (7 bases). This CDR3 region has 15 residues. Germline lookup yields CDR1 SGHVS and CDR2 FQNEAQ. V shed 7 bases and J shed 7 bases, with 20 bases lying between them. CDR3 sequence: CASTPRAGGWNEQFF. The DNA for the CDR3 is TGTGCCAGCACCCCCCGGGCAGGGGGGTGGAATGAGCAGTTCTTC.

The genes are TRBV7-6 and TRBJ2-2, with 8 bases matching TRBD2. The CDR3 loop spans 18 amino acids. In germline, CDR1 is SGHVS, CDR2 FNYEAQ. V lost 1 base to trimming and J lost 6 bases; unmatched junction nucleotides: 13. The CDR3 sequence: CASSLGPQMDGRAGELFF. In nucleotides, the CDR3 is TGTGCCAGCAGCTTAGGACCTCAGATGGACGGGAGGGCCGGGGAGCTGTTTTTT.

The chain carries TRBV11-3 and TRBJ2-1; D unclear. The germline V gene has CDR1 SGHNT and CDR2 YENEEA. V lost 0 bases and J lost 9, with 6 bases in between. The CDR3 totals 12 residues. The CDR3 reads CASSLESAEQFF. CDR3 coding DNA: TGTGCCAGCAGCTTAGAGAGTGCTGAGCAGTTCTTC.

This chain joins TRBV9 and TRBJ1-5; D gene ambiguous. The CDR3 is made up of 10 amino acids. The ends were cut back, 5 bases at V and 7 bases at J, with 4 bases in the middle. The germline V gene encodes CDR1 SGDLS and CDR2 YYNGEE. Here the CDR3 reads CASREQPQHF. The CDR3 DNA sequence: TGTGCCAGCAGGGAGCAGCCCCAGCATTTT.

The V call is TRBV4-3, the J call TRBJ2-1, with a tentative D call TRBD1 (6 bases). Germline CDR1 LGHNA, CDR2 YSLEER. The CDR3 length is 17 residues. Trimming cost V 0 bases and J 2 bases, with 14 bases left between them. Here the CDR3 reads CASSQEVPGAAYNEQFF. The CDR3 DNA reads as TGCGCCAGCAGCCAAGAGGTACCAGGGGCCGCCTACAATGAGCAGTTCTTC.

V and J are TRBV19 and TRBJ2-4; 9 nucleotides line up with TRBD1. Per the germline V gene, CDR1 is LNHDA and CDR2 is SQIVND (reference sequence). J was trimmed by 3 bases and V by 5 bases; bases with no gene match: 8. This CDR3 has 16 amino acids. The CDR3 DNA reads TGTGCCAGTAGTCCAGACAGGGGGGGAGGCAAAAACATTCAGTACTTC. This gives the protein CASSPDRGGGKNIQYF. The whole variable domain, remainder taken from reference TRBV19 and TRBJ2-4, is DGGITQSPKYLFRKEGQNVTLSCEQNLNHDAMYWYRQDPGQGLRLIYYSQIVNDFQKGDIAEGYSVSREKKESFPLTVTSAQKNPTAFYLCASSPDRGGGKNIQYFGAGTRLSVL.

V gene TRBV4-3 combines with J gene TRBJ2-3; D might be TRBD2 (5 bases). Germline V CDR1 and CDR2: LGHNA, YSLEER. CDR3 size: 14 residues. Trimming left V 1 base short and J 8 bases short, with 13 bases between. The CDR3 DNA is TGCGCCAGCAGCCAAGCCTTTGAGGGTAGTACGCAGTATTTT. It yields the protein CASSQAFEGSTQYF.

The chain carries TRBV4-3 and TRBJ2-7; D not certain. V was trimmed by 0 bases and J by 6 bases, leaving 12 bases between them. Germline CDR1 is LGHNA and CDR2 is YSLEER. The CDR3 has 14 residues. CDR3 DNA sequence: TGCGCCAGCAGCCAAGATTTCCAGGCGAGCGAGCAGTACTTC. It encodes CASSQDFQASEQYF.

The gene calls are TRBV19 and TRBJ2-1, with D tentatively TRBD1 (6 bases). Germline CDR1 is LNHDA and CDR2 is SQIVND (reference sequence). Between the trimmed V and J ends, which lost 3 bases and 5 bases, there was a span of 17 bases. There are 16 residues in the CDR3. The CDR3 spells CASSIVMFRQDNEQFF. The CDR3 bases are TGTGCCAGTAGTATTGTTATGTTCCGACAGGACAATGAGCAGTTCTTC.

This rearrangement joins TRBV5-1 to TRBJ2-2; the D gene is possibly TRBD2 (5 bases). The CDR3 extends over 12 amino acids. The V and J ends lost 5 bases and 7 bases respectively, with 9 bases between them. Germline V gives CDR1 SGHRS, CDR2 YFSETQ. Here the CDR3 reads CASRAENGELFF. In nucleotides, the CDR3 is TGCGCCAGCAGAGCGGAGAACGGGGAGCTGTTTTTT. Full variable domain (outside the CDR3, taken from reference TRBV5-1 and TRBJ2-2): KAGVTQTPRYLIKTRGQQVTLSCSPISGHRSVSWYQQTPGQGLQFLFEYFSETQRNKGNFPGRFSGRQFSNSRSEMNVSTLELGDSALYLCASRAENGELFFGEGSRLTVL.

J is TRBJ1-2 and V is TRBV4-2; D remains unclear. Germline CDR1 is LGHNA and CDR2 is YNFKEQ. The CDR3 is made up of 12 amino acids. V lost 4 bases to trimming and J lost 6 bases, with 9 bases between them. The CDR3 DNA sequence: TGTGCCAGCAGCCCCCCCGGGGATGGCTACACCTTC. It yields the protein CASSPPGDGYTF.

The chain employs TRBV5-6 and TRBJ1-2; D is perhaps TRBD1 (5 bases). Germline CDR1 SGHDT, CDR2 YYEEEE. The length of the CDR3 is 15 residues. V was shortened by 6 bases and J by 3 bases, with 18 bases between the two germline ends. CDR3 sequence reads: CASTLGTYMDYGYTF. The CDR3 DNA reads TGTGCCAGCACCTTAGGGACTTATATGGACTATGGCTACACCTTC.

In nucleotides, the CDR3 is TGTGCCACCAGCAGTTTAGCGGGAGAGGGGTCCTACAATGAGCAGTTCTTC. It encodes CATSSLAGEGSYNEQFF. V gene TRBV15 combines with J gene TRBJ2-1; 9 bases are a match to TRBD2. The trim removed 3 bases at V and 1 base at J, leaving 7 bases unmatched. The germline gives CDR1 LNHNV, CDR2 YYDKDF (reference sequence). The CDR3 covers 17 residues.

The V call is TRBV27, the J call TRBJ1-1, with D perhaps TRBD1 (6 bases). The CDR3 contains 13 residues. V lost 11 bases and J 1 base, leaving 14 bases between the germline ends. Germline lookup yields CDR1 MNHEY and CDR2 SMNVEV (reference sequence). CDR3 nucleotides: TGTGCCTGTCAGGGGAGAGGGAACACTGAAGCTTTCTTT. This gives the protein CACQGRGNTEAFF.

The V gene is TRBV18, the J gene TRBJ2-1, with D unclear. Germline loops: CDR1 KGHSH, CDR2 LQKENI. V was shortened by 0 bases and J by 5 bases, with 11 bases between the two germline ends. The length of the CDR3 is 15 residues. CDR3 loop: CASSPPSDLDNEQFF. The CDR3 bases are TGTGCCAGCTCACCACCGAGCGACCTCGACAATGAGCAGTTCTTC.

This chain links TRBV19 with TRBJ2-3; no reliable D call. V was cut by 6 bases and J by 0 bases, with 10 bases left in between. CDR1 and CDR2 from the germline V gene are LNHDA and SQIVND (reference sequence). This CDR3 contains 14 residues. The CDR3 region has the DNA TGTGCCAGTAGCCCCGGTGCTAGCACAGATACGCAGTATTTT. This codes for CASSPGASTDTQYF. The variable domain in full, with the rest retrieved from reference TRBV19 and TRBJ2-3, is DGGITQSPKYLFRKEGQNVTLSCEQNLNHDAMYWYRQDPGQGLRLIYYSQIVNDFQKGDIAEGYSVSREKKESFPLTVTSAQKNPTAFYLCASSPGASTDTQYFGPGTRLTVL.

CDR3 loop: CASSQRGNQPQHF. In nucleotides, the CDR3 is TGTGCCAGCAGCCAGCGGGGGAATCAGCCCCAGCATTTT. The V and J genes are TRBV3-1 (or the pseudogene TRBV3-2) and TRBJ1-5, with D tentatively TRBD1 (5 bases). Per germline, CDR1 LGHDT and CDR2 YNNKEL (reference sequence). The CDR3 runs to 13 residues. Trimming cost V 3 bases and J 4 bases, with 7 bases left between them.

The genes are TRBV3-1 (or the pseudogene TRBV3-2) and TRBJ2-7; D is uncertain. V was pared by 0 bases and J by 6 bases, with 9 bases between. Looked up from germline, CDR1 is LGHDT and CDR2 is YNNKEL (reference sequence). The CDR3 consists of 13 residues. For the CDR3, the DNA is TGTGCCAGCAGCCAAGATATCGCCAGCGAGCAGTACTTC. This translates into CASSQDIASEQYF.